The 22 T cell receptor beta chains reported below all come from one sample, sequenced in a study of blood T cells in healthy people across ages. For the second PCR, which ran for roughly 6 to 12 cycles, a sample-barcoded 5' primer and a J-beta primer mix were used. Each CDR3 protein gets one entry after TCRdb re-called the 5' RACE reads with MiXCR. The sample lists under 1,000,000 distinct CDR3 sequences, about 42% occurring once. Sequencing was done on a sample of blood. These receptors were collected from a man older than 75 in good health.

As to this clonotype: It may be a read error: a sequence one base away is much more abundant. CDR3 protein: CASSQGRYQETPYF. CDR3 nucleotides: TGTGCCAGCAGCCAAGGGAGGTACCAAGAGACCCCGTACTTC. This rearrangement joins TRBV3-1 to TRBJ2-5; tentative D call: TRBD2 (5 bases). The length of the CDR3 is 14 residues. The germline V gene encodes CDR1 LGHDT and CDR2 YNNKEL (reference sequence).

To note about this clonotype: A much larger clonotype is one base distant, so this may be a read error. The chain has TRBV29-1 and TRBJ2-3; D unclear. Germline V lookup: CDR1 SQVTM, CDR2 ANQGSEA. The CDR3 is made up of 13 amino acids. As DNA, the CDR3 is TGCAGCGTTGAACTTGCGAACACAGATACGCCGTATTTT. Encoded protein: CSVELANTDTPYF.

The chain couples TRBV7-6 to TRBJ2-3; D is ambiguous. The CDR3 is 14 residues long. V lost 5 bases, J lost 4 bases, and 13 bases lay in between. The V gene's germline CDR1 is SGHVS and CDR2 FNYEAQ. The CDR3 spells CASSPLDGPDTQYF. The CDR3 DNA sequence: TGTGCCAGCAGCCCACTTGACGGTCCAGATACGCAGTATTTT. Complete variable domain (other parts from reference TRBV7-6 and TRBJ2-3): GAGVSQSPRYKVTKRGQDVALRCDPISGHVSLYWYRQALGQGPEFLTYFNYEAQQDKSGLPNDRFSAERPEGSISTLTIQRTEQRDSAMYRCASSPLDGPDTQYFGPGTRLTVL.

This clonotype showed up just a few times. The chain recombines TRBV5-1 with TRBJ2-1; TRBD2 matches at 12 bases. The length of the CDR3 is 16 residues. From germline, CDR1 is SGHRS and CDR2 YFSETQ. V lost 0 bases and J lost 8; bases outside the gene matches: 6. The DNA of the CDR3 is TGCGCCAGCAGCTTGGGGACTAGCGGGAAGGGGTATGAGCAGTTCTTC. This gives the protein CASSLGTSGKGYEQFF.

About this clonotype: With a much larger clone just one base away, this may be a read error. This chain uses TRBV6-5 with TRBJ2-7; a weak D match, TRBD1 (5 bases). The CDR3 consists of 17 residues. Looked up from germline, CDR1 is MNHEY and CDR2 is SVGAGI. The CDR3 DNA follows: TGTGCCGGCAGTTACACAAGCCCTTACAGGAATACTTACGAGCAGTACTTC. As protein: CAGSYTSPYRNTYEQYF.

The sample holds one count of this clonotype. V gene TRBV4-2 combines with J gene TRBJ1-2, with unresolved D. This CDR3 spans 13 amino acids. Trimming removed 0 bases at V and 8 bases at J, with 10 bases between. CDR1 LGHNA and CDR2 YNFKEQ come from the germline V gene. DNA of the CDR3: TGTGCCAGCAGCCAAGAGATCAGTTTAGGCTACACCTTC. As protein: CASSQEISLGYTF.

This clonotype was seen a handful of times. The V call is TRBV7-2, the J call TRBJ2-3; tentative D call: TRBD2 (6 bases). The length of the CDR3 is 14 residues. V shed 5 bases and J shed 5 bases, with 14 bases lying between them. The germline V gene encodes CDR1 SGHTA and CDR2 FQGNSA. The CDR3 sequence is CASSPRESGDTQYF. CDR3 DNA sequence: TGTGCCAGCAGCCCTCGGGAGTCGGGAGATACGCAGTATTTT.

The chain couples TRBV29-1 to TRBJ2-7; D remains unclear. This CDR3 has 14 residues. V was cut by 4 bases and J by 5 bases, with 18 bases left in between. Germline V gene lookup returns CDR1 SQVTM and CDR2 ANQGSEA. CDR3 sequence reads: CSVGTPAHAHEQYF. The CDR3 nucleotides are TGCAGCGTTGGAACGCCTGCCCATGCCCACGAGCAGTACTTC.

V gene TRBV6-2 or TRBV6-3 combines with J gene TRBJ2-2, with D tentatively TRBD2 (8 bases). Germline V gives CDR1 MNHEY, CDR2 SVGEGT. With 7 bases removed from V and 8 bases from J, the gap between germline ends came to 38 bases. This CDR3 has 21 residues. The CDR3 nucleotides read TGTGCCAGCACCGACTGGCAGGGCTTTTCGGGGACAGCGGGAGTGGATGGGGAGCTGTTTTTT. It specifies CASTDWQGFSGTAGVDGELFF.

Written as DNA, the CDR3 is TGTGCCAGCACCCTCATCGGAGCGAGAAACACCGGGGAGCTGTTTTTT. This codes for CASTLIGARNTGELFF. The chain links TRBV28 to TRBJ2-2; D not certain. Per germline, CDR1 MDHEN and CDR2 SYDVKM. The CDR3 contains 16 residues. Trimming pared 7 bases from V and 2 bases from J, leaving 17 bases between.

This clonotype was picked up many times. The CDR3 loop is CASSRNALSGISRDYEQYF. The DNA for the CDR3 is TGCGCCAGCAGCCGTAACGCCCTCTCTGGCATTAGCAGAGACTACGAGCAGTACTTC. V gene TRBV4-3 combines with J gene TRBJ2-7; no firm D call. CDR3 length: 19 amino acids. The germline CDR1 and CDR2 sequences are LGHNA and YSLEER. V lost 4 bases and J lost 3, with 28 bases in between.

This rearrangement joins TRBV20-1 to TRBJ1-5; D remains unclear. The V gene's germline CDR1 is DFQATT and CDR2 SNEGSKA (reference sequence). Trimming removed 5 bases from V and 0 bases from J, with 20 bases in between. This CDR3 is 17 amino acids long. The CDR3: CSARLNLASNSNQPQHF. The CDR3 bases are TGCAGTGCTCGCCTAAACTTGGCCAGTAATAGCAATCAGCCCCAGCATTTT.

The chain links TRBV14 to TRBJ2-5, with 8 bases aligning to TRBD2. CDR3 length: 14 amino acids. CDR1 is SGHDN and CDR2 is FVKESK in the germline V gene. J lost 3 bases, V lost 3 bases, and 3 bases had no gene match. CDR3 sequence reads: CASSHQRGKETQYF. The CDR3 nucleotides read TGTGCCAGCAGCCACCAGCGGGGGAAAGAGACCCAGTACTTC.

The CDR3 DNA follows: TGTGCCAGCAGTTTAATTACGGATTTTCATTCACCCCTCCACTTT. Its translation is CASSLITDFHSPLHF. The chain joins TRBV12-3 or TRBV12-4 to TRBJ1-6; D gene unclear. V was pared by 2 bases and J by 8 bases, with 13 bases between. This CDR3 has 15 amino acids.

V gene TRBV7-3 combines with J gene TRBJ2-1, with 9 nucleotides matching TRBD1. V lost 5 bases to trimming and J lost 4 bases; unmatched junction nucleotides: 12. The germline CDR1 and CDR2 sequences are SGHTA and FQGTGA. The CDR3 runs 17 residues. The CDR3 coding sequence is TGTGCCAGCAGCCTGAGGGGGGGGACAGGGAATTACAATGAGCAGTTCTTC. Protein product: CASSLRGGTGNYNEQFF.

The V and J genes are TRBV24-1 and TRBJ1-5; 9 nucleotides agree with TRBD1. Unmatched junction bases numbered 7, after V lost 9 bases and J lost 2 bases. The CDR3 is 15 residues long. Germline V gene data show CDR1 as KGHDR and CDR2 as SFDVKD. The CDR3 DNA follows: TGTGCCACCGAAGGACAGGGGATGGGCAATCAGCCCCAGCATTTT. The encoded protein is CATEGQGMGNQPQHF.

The chain is built from TRBV5-1 and TRBJ2-1; 10 bases line up with TRBD2. The CDR3 totals 15 residues. Germline lookup yields CDR1 SGHRS and CDR2 YFSETQ. V was clipped by 0 bases and J by 6 bases; unmatched bases: 3. CDR3 DNA sequence: TGCGCCAGCAGCTTGGCTAGCGGGAGTATCAATGAGCAGTTCTTC. As protein: CASSLASGSINEQFF.

This rearrangement joins TRBV30 to TRBJ1-5; a weak D match, TRBD1 (5 bases). The CDR3 is 13 amino acids. CDR1 and CDR2 (germline): GTSNPN, SVGIG (reference sequence). The V and J ends lost 2 bases and 3 bases respectively, with 8 bases between them. The CDR3 region has the DNA TGTGCCTGGAGTCGGGGGATCAATCAGCCCCAGCATTTT. It encodes CAWSRGINQPQHF.

This chain links TRBV5-1 with TRBJ2-3; 7 bases are a match to TRBD2. Unmatched junction bases numbered 7, after V lost 4 bases and J lost 5 bases. This CDR3 is 14 amino acids long. Germline CDR1 is SGHRS and CDR2 is YFSETQ. The CDR3 DNA reads as TGCGCCAGCAGCGCGCGAGCGGGGAGAGATACGCAGTATTTT. It codes for CASSARAGRDTQYF.

The V gene is TRBV10-3, the J gene TRBJ2-1; a weak D match, TRBD1 (5 bases). V gave up 7 bases and J gave up 7 bases, with 14 bases separating them. CDR1 is ENHRY, CDR2 SYGVKD, per germline. The CDR3 length is 13 residues. This chain's CDR3 is CAIKRAGLNEQFF. DNA of the CDR3: TGTGCCATCAAGCGCGCAGGGTTGAATGAGCAGTTCTTC.

V and J are TRBV6-1 and TRBJ1-2, with D tentatively TRBD1 (6 bases). This CDR3 region has 14 residues. Per germline, CDR1 MNHNS and CDR2 SASEGT. V gave up 2 bases and J gave up 5 bases, with 12 bases separating them. The CDR3 spells CASSEPGQRYGYTF. DNA of the CDR3: TGTGCCAGCAGTGAACCCGGACAGCGATATGGCTACACCTTC.

This clonotype was seen a handful of times. The J gene is TRBJ2-5, the V gene TRBV7-2; D ambiguous. CDR1 SGHTA and CDR2 FQGNSA come from the germline V gene. Trimming took 1 base from V and 4 from J, leaving 13 bases between them. There are 15 residues in the CDR3. The CDR3 region has the DNA TGTGCCAGCAGCTTAGAATCGACGAACGGAGAGACCCAGTACTTC. Its translation is CASSLESTNGETQYF.